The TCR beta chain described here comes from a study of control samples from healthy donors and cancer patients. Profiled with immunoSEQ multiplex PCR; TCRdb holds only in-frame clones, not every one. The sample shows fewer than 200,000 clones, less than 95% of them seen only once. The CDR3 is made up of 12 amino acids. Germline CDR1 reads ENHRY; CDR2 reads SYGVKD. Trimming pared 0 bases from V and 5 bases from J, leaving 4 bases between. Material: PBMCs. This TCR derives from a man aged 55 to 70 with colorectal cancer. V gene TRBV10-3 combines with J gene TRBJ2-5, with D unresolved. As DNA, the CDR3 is TGTGCCATCAGTGAGTCTAGGGAGACCCAGTACTTC. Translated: CAISESRETQYF.